A single T cell receptor beta chain is shown here with its context. Its target is unknown. The sample is drawn from a study of T cells after yellow fever vaccination. TCRdb fed the 5' RACE reads into MiXCR, producing one record per CDR3 protein. The sample carries around 400,000 distinct CDR3 sequences, around 10% recorded once. Study conclusions and caveats: Contamination of FACS-sorted repertoires by abundant clonotypes from the bulk population could occur.

Sequenced material: PBMCs, taken on the day of the first yellow fever vaccination. This receptor was taken from a man younger than 30 who received the YFV17D yellow fever vaccine.

DNA for the CDR3: TGTGCCAGCAGTACAGGGGGCGAAGGCTATGGCTACACCTTC. It codes for CASSTGGEGYGYTF. The chain couples TRBV9 to TRBJ1-2; 9 positions match TRBD1. Trimming took 5 bases from V and 4 from J; bases not matched to a gene: 6. CDR1 and CDR2 (germline): SGDLS, YYNGEE. CDR3 length equals 14 residues.